This T cell receptor (beta chain) was sequenced for a study of blood T cell repertoires in COVID-19. The CDR3 loop spans 18 amino acids. In germline, CDR1 is SQVTM, CDR2 ANQGSEA. Trimming cost V 0 bases and J 1 base; bases outside gene matches: 10. Original processing notes: Amplification of reference gene primers was used by the study to estimate nucleated cell counts. Profiled with immunoSEQ multiplex PCR; TCRdb holds only in-frame clones, not every one. That table gives V, J and clone size, and the DNA gave D and trimming. The sample comprises tens of thousands of clones, over 75% of which are singletons, and 9.5% to 12% rests with the top ten.

The sample was peripheral blood. The clonotype was recovered from a human donor in a cohort sampled during active COVID-19. The donor label of this sample is uncertain. V and J are TRBV29-1 and TRBJ2-1, with 9 positions matching TRBD2. CDR3 sequence reads: CSVEEENSGRWSYNEQFF. In nucleotides, the CDR3 is TGCAGCGTTGAAGAAGAAAATAGCGGGAGATGGTCCTACAATGAGCAGTTCTTC.